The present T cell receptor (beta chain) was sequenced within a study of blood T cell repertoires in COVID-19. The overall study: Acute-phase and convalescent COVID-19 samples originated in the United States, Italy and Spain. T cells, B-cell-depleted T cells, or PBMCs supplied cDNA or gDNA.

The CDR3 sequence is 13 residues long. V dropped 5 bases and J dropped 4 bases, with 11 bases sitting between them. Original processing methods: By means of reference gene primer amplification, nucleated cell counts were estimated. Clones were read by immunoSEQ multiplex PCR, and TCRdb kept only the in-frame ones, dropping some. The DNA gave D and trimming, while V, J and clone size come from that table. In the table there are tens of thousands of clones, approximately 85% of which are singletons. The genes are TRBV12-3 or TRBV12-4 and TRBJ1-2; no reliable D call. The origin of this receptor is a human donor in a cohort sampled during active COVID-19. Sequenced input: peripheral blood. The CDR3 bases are TGTGCCAGCAGTCTTCAGGATCGCTATGGCTACACCTTC. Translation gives CASSLQDRYGYTF.